This T cell receptor (beta chain) was found in a study of response to subunit inactivated influenza vaccine. The study, taken as a whole, reports: After each seasonal influenza vaccination, few new T cells are recruited, the authors suggested.

A note on this clonotype: The antigen remains unidentified.

TCRdb processed the RT-PCR reads anew with MiXCR; each CDR3 protein has one entry. This table holds hundreds of thousands of distinct CDR3 sequences, approximately 7.7% found once. This clonotype was obtained from a man aged 50 to 75 who received an inactivated influenza vaccine. Sequencing was performed on PBMCs from blood, taken roughly 24 months after vaccination.

CDR3 region: CAWRKRDYFYEQYF. The CDR3 region has the DNA TGTGCCTGGAGGAAACGGGACTACTTCTACGAGCAGTACTTC. The chain carries TRBV30 and TRBJ2-7, with TRBD2 matching over 7 bases. CDR1 GTSNPN and CDR2 SVGIG come from the germline V gene (reference sequence). The CDR3 length is 14 residues. The trim removed 3 bases at V and 3 bases at J, leaving 8 bases unmatched.